This T cell receptor beta chain originates from a study of synovial regulatory T cells in juvenile arthritis. As for the study in general: Over five patients were on methotrexate and three were untreated.

Roughly 11-patient cohort: around eleven active juvenile idiopathic arthritis patients, 3 polyarticular, 8 oligoarticular. Germline CDR1 and CDR2: KGHSH and LQKENI. This CDR3 is 16 amino acids long. No nucleotide data were recorded. Only in-frame clones appear in the TCRdb table, and some are missing; sequencing was by immunoSEQ multiplex PCR. Its listing shows some 9,700 clones. Remarks on this clone: Its specificity is unknown.

Findings of the study overall: Synovial Treg CDR3 sequences overlapped more with iaTregs than other circulating Tregs.

Input material: Treg cells from blood. Subset denoted: remaining (HLA-DR-negative) circulating blood Treg cells. This clonotype was obtained from a donor younger than 30 with juvenile idiopathic arthritis. The chain employs TRBV18 and TRBJ2-1; no DNA is available, so the TRBD1 call from TCRdb remains unchecked. CDR3 region: CASSPPLRGGYGEQFF.